Listed below are T cell receptor beta chains from one sample, sequenced in a study of early T cells in non-severe SARS-CoV-2 infection. In TCRdb, the 5' RACE reads were re-called with MiXCR into one record per CDR3 protein. The sample holds tens of thousands of distinct CDR3 sequences, around 15% seen once. Sequenced material: whole blood. The receptors here all came from an adult who was a healthcare worker with PCR-confirmed SARS-CoV-2 infection or an uninfected control (not recorded which). CDR3s include the opening cysteine and the closing phenylalanine or tryptophan. The D gene is left open where the match is weak. Rows may omit the clone size; those that give it use once, few, many or a size class.

>TRBV28|TRBJ2-7|TRBD1|few
TGTGCCAGCACCGGGACAGGGGCACTGAGCGAGCAGTACTTC
CASTGTGALSEQYF
>TRBV7-3|TRBJ2-1|-|many
TGTGCCAGCAGCTCGAGAGCAAATTCGGCTAGTGAGCAGTTCTTC
CASSSRANSASEQFF
>TRBV28|TRBJ2-1|TRBD2|-
TGTGCCAGCAAGCTAGCGGGGTACAATGAGCAGTTCTTC
CASKLAGYNEQFF
>TRBV6-2/TRBV6-3|TRBJ2-7|-|few
TGTGCCAGCAGTCGCAGAGGGGCGGAGCAGTACTTC
CASSRRGAEQYF
>TRBV18|TRBJ2-3|TRBD1|few
TGTGCCAGCTCACCCGGACAGGGCACAGATACGCAGTATTTT
CASSPGQGTDTQYF
>TRBV12-3/TRBV12-4|TRBJ1-4|-|-
TGTGCCAGCAGTTTATCGCAGGGTCGGGTCGATGAAAAACTGTTTTTT
CASSLSQGRVDEKLFF
>TRBV3-1|TRBJ2-3|-|-
TGTGCCAGCAGCCCGGGACTCCAGGAGGAGACGCAGTATTTT
CASSPGLQEETQYF
>TRBV3-1|TRBJ2-7|-|few
TGTGCCAGCAGCCAAGCACCGACCTCCTACGAGCAGTACTTC
CASSQAPTSYEQYF
>TRBV29-1|TRBJ1-6|TRBD1|-
TGCAGCGCATATACAGGGGACAATTCACCCCTCCACTTT
CSAYTGDNSPLHF
>TRBV6-2/TRBV6-3|TRBJ1-6|TRBD1|-
TGTGCCAGCAGTTACTCGACAGGGACTGGCTCACCCCTCCACTTT
CASSYSTGTGSPLHF
>TRBV10-2|TRBJ2-3|-|-
TGCGCCAGCAGTGAGAAGCTACGGATCACAGATACGCAGTATTTT
CASSEKLRITDTQYF
>TRBV27|TRBJ2-3|-|-
TGTGCCAGCAGTTTAGGGGTTCTTTCGGATACGCAGTATTTT
CASSLGVLSDTQYF
>TRBV11-2|TRBJ2-3|TRBD2|many
TGTGCCAGCAGTAGCATAGCGGGGGGGCCTTGGACGCAGTATTTT
CASSSIAGGPWTQYF
>TRBV4-3|TRBJ2-5|-|-
TGCGCCAGCAGCCAGGACCAGGGAGAGACCCAGTACTTC
CASSQDQGETQYF
>TRBV29-1|TRBJ2-2|-|-
TGCAGCGTTGAAGATCGTCACGCCCCAACCGAGGAGCTGTTTTTT
CSVEDRHAPTEELFF
>TRBV29-1|TRBJ2-1|-|-
TGCAGCTCCGGGACGGCCTTCCTTGAGCAGTTCTTC
CSSGTAFLEQFF
>TRBV12-3/TRBV12-4|TRBJ2-5|-|few
TGTGCCAGCGGACCAGACTCTGAGGAGACCCAGTACTTC
CASGPDSEETQYF
>TRBV19|TRBJ2-5|TRBD1|-
TGTGCCAGTAGTACCCCGGGACAGGGGGAAGAGACCCAGTACTTC
CASSTPGQGEETQYF
>TRBV9|TRBJ2-7|-|few
TGTGCCAGCAGCGTAGCAGGGGGGGCCGTTCCCTACGAGCAGTACTTC
CASSVAGGAVPYEQYF
>TRBV11-2|TRBJ1-2|-|-
TGTGCCAGCAGCTTAGCTGTGATCAGGGGCTCTGGCTACACCTTC
CASSLAVIRGSGYTF
>TRBV7-6|TRBJ2-7|-|-
TGTGCCAGCAGCTTAGAAAAGGGGCGCGAGCAGTACTTC
CASSLEKGREQYF
>TRBV2|TRBJ2-7|-|once
TGTGCCAGCAGCGGGCGCCGAAACGAGCAGTACTTC
CASSGRRNEQYF
>TRBV4-3|TRBJ2-3|TRBD2|-
TGCGCCAGCTGCCAAGAAAGCGGGACCTCGACCCTCACAGATACGCAGTATTTT
CASCQESGTSTLTDTQYF
>TRBV12-3/TRBV12-4|TRBJ1-4|-|few
TGTGCCAGCAGTGCCAGCGGGAGTGAAAAACTGTTTTTT
CASSASGSEKLFF
>TRBV7-2|TRBJ1-6|-|many
TGTGCCAGCAGCCCTTTCCGGGATCGGAATTCACCCCTCCACTTT
CASSPFRDRNSPLHF
>TRBV28|TRBJ1-4|TRBD1|few
TGTGCCAGCAGTCGTAGACAGGGTGGGACTAATGAAAAACTGTTTTTT
CASSRRQGGTNEKLFF
>TRBV28|TRBJ2-7|-|few
TGTGCCAGTGGTAGAGGGCCGCCCGCGTACGAGCAGTACTTC
CASGRGPPAYEQYF
>TRBV3-1|TRBJ2-1|-|few
TGTGCCAGCAGCCAAGAGAGGGTTTTGGACAATGAGCAGTTCTTC
CASSQERVLDNEQFF
>TRBV7-6|TRBJ1-4|TRBD1|few
TGTGCCAGCAGCCAGGGACAGGGCATGGAGAATGAAAAACTGTTTTTT
CASSQGQGMENEKLFF
>TRBV29-1|TRBJ2-3|-|few
TGCAGCGTTATGGCAGATACGCAGTATTTT
CSVMADTQYF
>TRBV6-1|TRBJ1-2|-|-
TGTGCCAGCATACCGCTTAGGGCGTCGGGCTACACCTTC
CASIPLRASGYTF
>TRBV12-3/TRBV12-4|TRBJ1-1|-|-
TGTGCCAGCAGTCTCAGACAGTTAGGTGGCGTGACGAACTTT
CASSLRQLGGVTNF